Below, 21 T cell receptor beta chains from the same sample are listed, as sequenced in a study of cytomegalovirus exposure and HLA in healthy donors. It was with 60 Vbeta and 13 Jbeta primers that the PCR ran. Assay: immunoSEQ multiplex PCR; the TCRdb copy retains only in-frame clones and omits some. Seen here are about 150,000 clones, roughly 74% observed once, and the top ten hold around 2.8%. The sample was PBMCs. The receptors here all came from a man younger than 35 in good health and CMV-seronegative.

This clone showed up just once. This chain joins TRBV5-1 and TRBJ1-1; 12 bases align to TRBD1. V dropped 7 bases and J dropped 6; count of bases not matched to a gene: 4. The CDR3 covers 13 residues. CDR1 and CDR2 (germline): SGHRS, YFSETQ. CDR3 sequence (DNA): TGCGCCAGCGGGGGACAGGGGGCTCCTGAAGCTTTCTTT. Amino acids: CASGGQGAPEAFF.

This clone was observed a few times. CDR3 residues: CASSQAATSGGATDTQYF. In DNA, the CDR3 is TGTGCCAGCAGCCAAGCAGCTACTAGCGGGGGGGCCACAGATACGCAGTATTTT. This chain joins TRBV4-2 and TRBJ2-3; 13 bases are shared with TRBD2. The CDR3 extends over 18 amino acids. Germline trimming cut 1 base from V and 2 bases from J; bases unmatched to any gene: 6. Looked up from germline, CDR1 is LGHNA and CDR2 is YNFKEQ.

The chain uses TRBV6-5 and TRBJ1-2; TRBD1 might be the D (6 bases). V lost 5 bases to trimming and J lost 8 bases, with 12 bases between them. Germline V gene sequence: CDR1 MNHEY, CDR2 SVGAGI. The CDR3 loop spans 12 amino acids. The CDR3 is CASSPQGTGYTF. CDR3 DNA: TGTGCCAGCAGTCCTCAGGGGACGGGCTACACCTTC.

V and J are TRBV5-1 and TRBJ2-5; TRBD1 aligns across 7 bases. This CDR3 is built from 14 residues. V lost 4 bases and J lost 5; bases outside the gene matches: 8. Germline CDR1 and CDR2: SGHRS and YFSETQ. The CDR3 is CASSIDRVSETQYF. DNA for the CDR3: TGCGCCAGCAGCATAGACAGGGTATCCGAGACCCAGTACTTC.

A note on this clone: One junction end disagrees with the germline gene, perhaps due to a read error. This sequence joins TRBV27 and TRBJ1-2; D gene ambiguous. The CDR3 has 14 residues. The germline V gene encodes CDR1 MNHEY and CDR2 SMNVEV (reference sequence). CDR3 nucleotide sequence: TGTGTCAGCAGTTTAGTGGGGAGTGGCTATGGCTACACCTTC. Translating gives CVSSLVGSGYGYTF.

The V gene is TRBV29-1, the J gene TRBJ1-2; D call uncertain. V shed 0 bases and J shed 9 bases, with 32 bases lying between them. CDR1 and CDR2 from the germline V gene are SQVTM and ANQGSEA. The CDR3 totals 19 residues. The CDR3 reads CSVEDRVDRLENNGICYTF. The CDR3 nucleotides are TGCAGCGTTGAAGATAGGGTAGACCGCCTCGAGAACAACGGGATATGCTACACCTTC.

The chain has TRBV7-2 and TRBJ1-2; D not certain. The CDR3 runs to 13 residues. Germline-derived CDR1 and CDR2 are SGHTA and FQGNSA. The V end was cut by 1 base, the J end by 9 bases, with 12 bases between. The chain's CDR3 is CASSLEYGSSYTF. CDR3 sequence (DNA): TGTGCCAGCAGCTTAGAGTACGGTTCCAGCTACACCTTC.

Here the CDR3 reads CASTEGGLNTEAFF. CDR3 DNA: TGTGCCAGCACCGAGGGGGGGTTGAACACTGAAGCTTTCTTT. The rearrangement links TRBV18 to TRBJ1-1, with TRBD1 as a possible D gene (6 bases). The germline CDR1 and CDR2 sequences are KGHSH and LQKENI. The CDR3 is 14 residues long. The V end lost 8 bases, the J end lost 0 bases, and 13 bases lay between the germline ends.

In DNA form, the CDR3 reads TGTGCCAGCACCCTGCAACGGGGGGCCGTTAATTCACCCCTCCACTTT. It is translated as CASTLQRGAVNSPLHF. The gene calls are TRBV2 and TRBJ1-6, with a weak D call TRBD1 (6 bases). The V and J ends lost 7 bases and 6 bases respectively, with 19 bases between them. The CDR3 is made up of 16 amino acids. Per germline, CDR1 SNHLY and CDR2 FYNNEI.

The gene calls are TRBV21-1 and TRBJ2-7; the table's TRBD1 call for D was not verified on the DNA. TRBV21-1 is shown as a pseudogene. CDR3 size: 14 residues. In nucleotides, the CDR3 is TGTGCCAGCAGCCCCCGGGACCAGGGGTACGAGCAGTACGTC. It encodes CASSPRDQGYEQYV.

This clone showed up just a few times. The chain recombines TRBV23-1 with TRBJ1-2, with 10 bases fitting TRBD1. TRBV23-1 is known as an ORF, though its function is uncertain. V was pared by 6 bases and J by 5 bases, with 9 bases of the junction left unmatched. CDR3 size: 15 residues. The CDR3 nucleotides read TGCGCCAGCAGCGGCAGGGACAGGGGACTTTATGGCTACACCTTC. Amino acid sequence: CASSGRDRGLYGYTF.

The chain combines TRBV7-6 with TRBJ2-7; no reliable D call. The CDR3 length is 12 residues. V lost 1 base and J lost 6, with 7 bases in between. The germline V gene has CDR1 SGHVS and CDR2 FNYEAQ. The CDR3 DNA follows: TGTGCCAGCAGCTTAGGGGCGAGCGAGCAGTACTTC. This gives the protein CASSLGASEQYF.

The chain carries TRBV13 and TRBJ1-2, with D perhaps TRBD1 (6 bases). Per germline, CDR1 PRHDT and CDR2 FYEKMQ (reference sequence). The CDR3 extends over 12 amino acids. V lost 5 bases, J lost 8 bases, and 12 bases lay in between. CDR3 region: CASSVGGHGYTF. The CDR3 DNA sequence: TGTGCCAGCAGCGTGGGGGGGCACGGCTACACCTTC.

The chain is built from TRBV6-6 and TRBJ2-4; D is unresolved. The CDR3 extends over 13 amino acids. Germline assignment: CDR1 MNHNY and CDR2 SVGAGI (reference sequence). V was cut by 2 bases and J by 8 bases, with 10 bases left in between. The CDR3 nucleotides read TGTGCCAGCAGTTACCCGCATAGAGACATTCAGTACTTC. Translation gives CASSYPHRDIQYF.

The chain joins TRBV7-2 to TRBJ2-3, with a weak D call TRBD2 (7 bases). V was shortened by 3 bases and J by 2 bases, with 9 bases between the two germline ends. Germline CDR1 reads SGHTA; CDR2 reads FQGNSA. This CDR3 is 14 amino acids long. CDR3 coding DNA: TGTGCCAGCAGCTTGGGGGGGCTCACAGATACGCAGTATTTT. Translated, it gives CASSLGGLTDTQYF.

This clone was seen just once. The chain is built from TRBV5-1 and TRBJ2-3; D is perhaps TRBD2 (5 bases). V lost 0 bases and J lost 0, with 11 bases in between. The CDR3 consists of 16 residues. Per germline, CDR1 SGHRS and CDR2 YFSETQ. The CDR3: CASSLAGRTSTDTQYF. CDR3 sequence (DNA): TGCGCCAGCAGCTTGGCAGGACGGACTAGCACAGATACGCAGTATTTT.

The CDR3 nucleotides read TGTGCCAGCAGCTTGGTGTCTTATAGCAATCAGCCCCAGCATTTT. Translation: CASSLVSYSNQPQHF. This chain joins TRBV5-5 and TRBJ1-5; no clear D. The CDR3 covers 15 residues. Trimming pared 0 bases from V and 0 bases from J, leaving 7 bases between. The germline V gene encodes CDR1 SGHKS and CDR2 YYEKEE (reference sequence).

V gene TRBV11-2 combines with J gene TRBJ1-1; D unclear. This CDR3 spans 13 amino acids. V was clipped by 5 bases and J by 1 base, with 8 bases between them. The germline V gene encodes CDR1 SGHAT and CDR2 FQNNGV. The CDR3 DNA sequence: TGTGCCAGCAGCCCAGCAGGGAACACTGAAGCTTTCTTT. Translated, it gives CASSPAGNTEAFF.

CDR3 loop: CASTPGQGGYEQYV. The CDR3 DNA follows: TGTGCCAGCACCCCAGGACAGGGTGGCTACGAGCAGTACGTC. V usage is TRBV6-1 and J usage is TRBJ2-7; 8 bases agree with TRBD1. CDR3 length equals 14 residues. The junction had 8 bases not matched to a gene; V was cut back by 7 bases and J by 3 bases. The germline V gene has CDR1 MNHNS and CDR2 SASEGT.

This clone was observed a handful of times. V and J are TRBV29-1 and TRBJ2-3, with a possible D match to TRBD2 (5 bases). CDR1 is SQVTM and CDR2 is ANQGSEA in the germline V gene. The CDR3 covers 14 residues. V was shortened by 6 bases and J by 4 bases, with 17 bases between the two germline ends. CDR3 sequence (DNA): TGCAGCGTAGCCCGGTCCCGCGGGCCAGATACGCAGTATTTT. It encodes CSVARSRGPDTQYF.

The chain couples TRBV4-1 to TRBJ2-1; D possibly corresponds to TRBD2 (6 bases). V lost 4 bases and J 12 bases, leaving 22 bases between the germline ends. The CDR3 runs to 15 residues. Germline V gene sequence: CDR1 MGHRA, CDR2 YSYEKL. CDR3 sequence: CASSPGGRGPFGQFF. CDR3 DNA: TGCGCCAGCAGCCCCGGGGGACGTGGGCCGTTTGGGCAGTTCTTC.